The 19 T cell receptor beta chains given below trace back to one sample, sequenced in a study of cytomegalovirus exposure and HLA in healthy donors. 13 Jbeta primers and 60 Vbeta primers were used for the PCR. Profiled with immunoSEQ multiplex PCR; TCRdb holds only in-frame clones, not every one. The table lists approximately 100,000 clones, under 85% of them singletons. The sequenced material came from PBMCs. These receptors were obtained from a man aged 35-49 years in good health and CMV-seropositive.

The sample holds one count of this clone. The CDR3, as DNA: TGTGCCAGCTCACTAGACAGGGCCTCCTACGAGCAGTACTTC. Residues: CASSLDRASYEQYF. The rearrangement links TRBV18 to TRBJ2-7, with 7 positions matching TRBD1. CDR1 and CDR2 from the germline V gene are KGHSH and LQKENI. The CDR3 extends over 14 amino acids. V dropped 4 bases and J dropped 0; count of bases not matched to a gene: 3. The whole variable domain, filled in from reference TRBV18 and TRBJ2-7, reads NAGVMQNPRHLVRRRGQEARLRCSPMKGHSHVYWYRQLPEEGLKFMVYLQKENIIDESGMPKERFSAEFPKEGPSILRIQQVVRGDSAAYFCASSLDRASYEQYFGPGTRLTVT.

This rearrangement joins TRBV15 to TRBJ2-7; D is unclear. V dropped 0 bases and J dropped 6 bases, with 9 bases sitting between them. Germline lookup yields CDR1 LNHNV and CDR2 YYDKDF (reference sequence). The CDR3 loop spans 13 amino acids. The CDR3, as DNA: TGTGCCACCAGCAGAGATGGGCGAGCCGAGCAGTACTTC. Protein: CATSRDGRAEQYF.

The chain has TRBV7-8 and TRBJ1-2, with D tentatively TRBD1 (5 bases). The germline V and J ends were trimmed by 4 bases and 8 bases, with 8 bases remaining between them. Germline V gene data show CDR1 as SGHVS and CDR2 as FQNEAQ. The CDR3 sequence is 11 residues long. CDR3 nucleotides: TGTGCCAGCAGCTCGCAGGGAGGCTACACCTTC. Protein: CASSSQGGYTF.

The chain is built from TRBV7-8 and TRBJ2-7; TRBD1 agrees at 9 bases. Looked up from germline, CDR1 is SGHVS and CDR2 is FQNEAQ. With 3 bases clipped from V and 4 bases from J, the junction kept 4 bases outside the gene matches. The length of the CDR3 is 14 residues. Here the CDR3 reads CASSLDRGMYEQYF. CDR3 coding DNA: TGTGCCAGCAGCTTGGACAGGGGAATGTACGAGCAGTACTTC.

The CDR3 nucleotides are TGTGCCAGCGGTGGGCGGTGGGGGGGGTACGAGCAGTACTTC. This encodes CASGGRWGGYEQYF. The J gene is TRBJ2-5, the V gene TRBV5-6; 7 bases map to TRBD2. The DNA matches TRBJ2-7 better at its end, which makes the J call doubtful. This CDR3 has 14 residues. CDR1 is SGHDT, CDR2 YYEEEE, per germline.

In the case of this clone: The junction and the germline gene differ at one end; a read error may be behind it. The chain has TRBV2 and TRBJ1-2; D is perhaps TRBD1 (5 bases). In germline, CDR1 is SNHLY, CDR2 FYNNEI. The CDR3 has 14 residues. CDR3 amino acids: CASGDRSQFYDYTF. CDR3 sequence (DNA): TGTGCCAGCGGAGACAGATCACAATTCTATGACTACACCTTC.

This chain links TRBV21-1 with TRBJ1-1. TRBV21-1 is recorded as a pseudogene. CDR3 length: 13 amino acids. Written as DNA, the CDR3 is TGTGCCAGCCCCAAGCTAGGTTTTAGTGAAGCTTTCTTT. It translates to CASPKLGFSEAFF.

The chain carries TRBV6-1 and TRBJ2-1, with D possibly matching TRBD1 (6 bases). Germline CDR1 is MNHNS and CDR2 is SASEGT. The CDR3 is 14 amino acids. The V and J ends lost 3 bases and 7 bases respectively, with 13 bases between them. The CDR3 DNA is TGTGCCAGCAGTGACAGGGGCTGGTTAAATGAGCAGTTCTTC. Encoded protein: CASSDRGWLNEQFF.

The genes are TRBV19 and TRBJ1-1; D not certain. Trimming left V 5 bases short and J 5 bases short, with 18 bases between. This CDR3 region has 15 residues. The germline V gene has CDR1 LNHDA and CDR2 SQIVND (reference sequence). This CDR3 reads CASSSTEGFRTEAFF. As DNA, the CDR3 is TGTGCCAGTAGTTCCACCGAGGGTTTTCGGACTGAAGCTTTCTTT.

The chain is built from TRBV11-2 and TRBJ2-3; D call uncertain. Germline CDR1 and CDR2: SGHAT and FQNNGV. V lost 1 base, J lost 2 bases, and 7 bases lay in between. The CDR3 has 14 amino acids. As DNA, the CDR3 is TGTGCCAGCAGCTTAGTATTGGCCACAGATACGCAGTATTTT. Encoded protein: CASSLVLATDTQYF.

The V call is TRBV28, the J call TRBJ2-5, with TRBD2 matching 8 bases. J was trimmed by 4 bases and V by 2 bases; bases with no gene match: 3. Germline V gene lookup returns CDR1 MDHEN and CDR2 SYDVKM. This CDR3 contains 14 residues. This CDR3 is CASSLPSGGETQYF. CDR3 DNA: TGTGCCAGCAGTTTACCGAGCGGGGGAGAGACCCAGTACTTC. The full variable domain, with the rest looked up from reference TRBV28 and TRBJ2-5, is DVKVTQSSRYLVKRTGEKVFLECVQDMDHENMFWYRQDPGLGLRLIYFSYDVKMKEKGDIPEGYSVSREKKERFSLILESASTNQTSMYLCASSLPSGGETQYFGPGTRLLVL.

The chain recombines TRBV7-8 with TRBJ1-3; D ambiguous. V was clipped by 1 base and J by 2 bases, with 6 bases between them. The germline V gene encodes CDR1 SGHVS and CDR2 FQNEAQ. This CDR3 contains 14 residues. The CDR3 is CASSLVAAGNTIYF. CDR3 bases: TGTGCCAGCAGCTTAGTGGCAGCTGGAAACACCATATATTTT.

The genes are TRBV18 and TRBJ1-4; 8 bases agree with TRBD1. The germline CDR1 and CDR2 sequences are KGHSH and LQKENI. The CDR3 spans 15 residues. J lost 8 bases, V lost 4 bases, and 9 bases had no gene match. Here the CDR3 reads CASSLRQGQIEKLFF. CDR3 in DNA: TGTGCCAGCTCACTTCGACAGGGGCAGATCGAAAAACTGTTTTTT.

Only one count was recorded for this clone. This chain joins TRBV11-2 and TRBJ1-3; TRBD1 is a possible D gene (5 bases). Germline CDR1 SGHAT, CDR2 FQNNGV. V lost 2 bases and J lost 7, with 21 bases in between. This CDR3 contains 17 residues. CDR3 sequence reads: CASSLLSPLAGGNTIYF. CDR3 coding DNA: TGTGCCAGCAGCTTACTGTCCCCACTAGCGGGGGGTAACACCATATATTTT.

This chain links TRBV27 with TRBJ1-5; D is perhaps TRBD1 (5 bases). Germline CDR1 reads MNHEY; CDR2 reads SMNVEV (reference sequence). The CDR3 has 15 residues. V dropped 5 bases and J dropped 2 bases, with 13 bases sitting between them. The CDR3 DNA reads as TGTGCCAGCAGTGTAGCGGGGGAGGGCAATCAGCCCCAGCATTTT. Its translation: CASSVAGEGNQPQHF.

The CDR3 protein is CASSPNRGLQYEQYF. Written as DNA, the CDR3 is TGCGCCAGCAGCCCCAACAGGGGCCTTCAATACGAGCAGTACTTC. The chain uses TRBV4-3 and TRBJ2-7; 7 bases line up with TRBD1. V trimming: 4 bases; J trimming: 4 bases; junction bases outside the gene matches: 10. The CDR3 is made up of 15 amino acids. Germline V CDR1 and CDR2: LGHNA, YSLEER.

This clone was observed once. As DNA, the CDR3 is TGTGCCAGCAGCCCCGGACTAGCGGGGGCCCGCACAGATACGCAGTATTTT. Protein product: CASSPGLAGARTDTQYF. The chain links TRBV7-9 to TRBJ2-3; 13 bases align to TRBD2. The trim removed 5 bases at V and 1 base at J, leaving 6 bases unmatched. CDR1 is SEHNR, CDR2 FQNEAQ, per germline (reference sequence). The CDR3 covers 17 residues.

This clone was observed a single time. The chain combines TRBV15 with TRBJ1-2, with 8 bases fitting TRBD1. Per the germline V gene, CDR1 is LNHNV and CDR2 is YYDKDF (reference sequence). The trim removed 7 bases at V and 6 bases at J, leaving 7 bases unmatched. The CDR3 has 13 residues. In nucleotides, the CDR3 is TGTGCCACCACGACTAGACAGGGGCATGGCTACACCTTC. This sequence encodes CATTTRQGHGYTF.

The chain has TRBV28 and TRBJ1-1; TRBD1 aligns across 8 bases. The V gene end was trimmed by 6 bases and the J gene end by 4 bases; junction bases not matched to a gene: 4. This CDR3 is built from 13 residues. Germline CDR1 reads MDHEN; CDR2 reads SYDVKM. The CDR3 loop is CASRKTGGTEAFF. The DNA for the CDR3 is TGTGCCAGCAGAAAAACAGGGGGCACTGAAGCTTTCTTT.